This T cell receptor beta chain was profiled in a study of post-analysis software for immune sequencing data. Study results and limitations: In multiple sclerosis, normalized Chao1 diversity was significantly below that of controls. There were several TRBV segments more frequent in patients than controls, and TRBV5-6, TRBV5-1 and TRBV20-1 were among them. Pronounced co-clustering by F measure was evident among identically batched samples.

Each TCR beta cDNA library carried unique molecular identifiers. TCRdb reprocessed the PCR reads with MiXCR, giving one entry per CDR3 protein. The sample holds about 770,000 distinct CDR3 sequences; approximately 44% are singletons and the top ten take roughly 5.2%. This clonotype was counted only a few times. Antigen unknown. This CDR3 spans 13 amino acids. Germline lookup yields CDR1 SSHAT and CDR2 FNYEAQ (reference sequence). This sequence originates from a girl aged 10-17 years with multiple sclerosis. The chain carries TRBV7-7 and TRBJ2-3; D might be TRBD2 (7 bases). Specimen: blood. The CDR3 protein is CAIGGGAYDTQYF. The CDR3, as DNA: TGTGCTATAGGGGGGGGAGCGTACGATACGCAGTATTTT.